This is a list of T cell receptor beta chains from one sample in a study of T cell responses to AZD1222 COVID-19 vaccine. The protocol was immunoSEQ multiplex PCR, while the TCRdb copy is restricted to in-frame clones and leaves out a portion. The sample shows some 150,000 clones, roughly 89% of them seen only once. The specimen was peripheral blood, collected on day 0 of AZD1222 vaccination. The receptors come from an adult in good health. Each CDR3 is given with its conserved first and last residue. D genes are given only for firm matches. Rows give clone size only sometimes, using once, few, many, or a class for an expanded clone.

d_call,clone_size,j_call,v_call,cdr3_aa
TRBD1,.,TRBJ1-6,TRBV4-1,CASSQKTGGNSPLHF
.,.,TRBJ2-1,TRBV7-3,CASSSLSRLIYNEQFF
.,once,TRBJ2-7,TRBV9,CASSKGGYEQYF
.,.,TRBJ2-7,TRBV4-2,CASSQEATAYEQYF
.,.,TRBJ2-3,TRBV27,CASSQPTDTQYF
TRBD2,.,TRBJ2-3,TRBV9,CASSVGLAGADTQYF
.,.,TRBJ1-5,TRBV3-1/TRBV3-2,CASSQSDGYSNQPQHF
TRBD1,.,TRBJ2-7,TRBV18,CASSLATGENEQYF
.,.,TRBJ2-1,TRBV7-9,CASSLVVSDEQFF
TRBD2,.,TRBJ2-3,TRBV7-6,CASSPLSGRSTDTQYF
TRBD1,.,TRBJ2-3,TRBV15,CATSRDPGQGSDTQYF
.,.,TRBJ1-6,TRBV5-1,CASSLSYSALNSPLHF
TRBD2,.,TRBJ2-1,TRBV7-8,CASSNGLAGVKGGGNEQFF
.,.,TRBJ1-2,TRBV24-1,CATSESRSNYGYTF
.,.,TRBJ1-6,TRBV28,CASSFLGIGNSPLHF
.,.,TRBJ1-1,TRBV19,CASGQGPYTEAFF
.,.,TRBJ1-1,TRBV20-1,CSGGFTEAFF
TRBD1,.,TRBJ1-6,TRBV3-1/TRBV3-2,CASSQAGTGGSPLHF
.,.,TRBJ2-1,TRBV7-9,CASSLLGPGHEQFF
.,.,TRBJ1-6,TRBV11-2,CASSPSHNSPLHF
.,.,TRBJ2-7,TRBV28,CASSLAGSSYEQYF
.,.,TRBJ1-6,TRBV5-6,CASSLAGPGNSPLHF
.,.,TRBJ1-2,TRBV7-9,CASSPGGGVNYGYTF
TRBD2,.,TRBJ2-1,TRBV5-4,CASSSLAGGPPSYNEQFF
.,.,TRBJ1-1,TRBV10-3,CAISEGIGKGNTEAFF
.,.,TRBJ2-7,TRBV28,CASGYHEVGEQYF
.,.,TRBJ1-1,TRBV4-1,CASSQRKKNTEAFF
.,.,TRBJ1-1,TRBV7-9,CASSLEDPGHTEAFF
.,.,TRBJ2-2,TRBV29-1,CSVPGAWNTGELFF
.,.,TRBJ1-3,TRBV5-6,CASSRRFLSGNTIYF
.,.,TRBJ2-7,TRBV28,CASSPNRDEQYF
TRBD1,.,TRBJ2-3,TRBV9,CASTGTGFADTQYF
.,.,TRBJ2-5,TRBV5-6,CASSLGPIQGGETQYF
.,.,TRBJ1-5,TRBV6-6,CASSYSSSNQPQHF
TRBD2,once,TRBJ2-5,TRBV12-3/TRBV12-4,CASNLAGSTTQYF
.,.,TRBJ2-1,TRBV6-5,CASNPRGTSYNEQFF
.,once,TRBJ1-5,TRBV11-2,CASRDGGGNQPQHF
.,.,TRBJ2-5,TRBV25-1,CASSIFSGTTEETQYF
.,.,TRBJ2-1,TRBV4-2,CASSQGVTEQFF
.,.,TRBJ1-1,TRBV5-1,CASSPLRGASTEAFF
.,.,TRBJ1-5,TRBV18,CASSLSGFEGNQPQHF
.,.,TRBJ1-6,TRBV9,CASSVGGSYNSPLHF
TRBD1,.,TRBJ2-7,TRBV3-1/TRBV3-2,CASSQDYRGREQYF
.,.,TRBJ2-3,TRBV9,CASSSRRSTDTQYF
TRBD1,.,TRBJ1-2,TRBV19,CASKPTGRAANYGYTF
.,.,TRBJ1-3,TRBV3-1/TRBV3-2,CASSLGTLGNTIYF
TRBD2,.,TRBJ2-5,TRBV9,CASSRTSGYQETQYF
.,.,TRBJ2-7,TRBV18,CASSPNGDSYEQYF
TRBD2,.,TRBJ2-1,TRBV3-1/TRBV3-2,CASSLLGLAGGDEQFF
.,.,TRBJ1-1,TRBV7-3,CASSYGQRTEAFF
.,.,TRBJ1-4,TRBV7-9,CASSRDHEKLFF
.,.,TRBJ1-5,TRBV19,CASSMGLGNQPQHF